This T cell receptor beta chain was found in a study of blood T cell repertoires in COVID-19. As for the study in general: Material from acute and convalescent COVID-19 was sourced from the United States, Italy and Spain.

Trimming shortened V by 7 bases and J by 3 bases, and 16 bases separated the two germline ends. The V gene's germline CDR1 is ENHRY and CDR2 SYGVKD. The CDR3 extends over 15 amino acids. Profiled with immunoSEQ multiplex PCR; TCRdb holds only in-frame clones, not every one. The sample holds 250,000 or so clones, about 87% seen once. Each participant's cohort was designated according to participant-reported clinical history. The rearrangement joins TRBV10-3 to TRBJ1-5; D is possibly TRBD1 (6 bases). The material sequenced was PBMCs or T cells enriched from blood (not recorded which). This TCR was sampled from a woman between 40 and 55 years old who had been exposed to COVID-19. DNA of the CDR3: TGTGCCATCAAGGAGGGGGGGCGCGTCAATCAGCCCCAGCATTTT. Its translation is CAIKEGGRVNQPQHF.